The rows below give T cell receptor beta chains drawn from one sample of a study of cytomegalovirus exposure and HLA in healthy donors. The table came from immunoSEQ multiplex PCR; TCRdb's copy has only in-frame clones and leaves some out. Of roughly 120,000 clones in the sample, approximately 8.6% are singletons; the top ten hold 5% to 6.5%. Sequenced sample: PBMCs. The receptor set was obtained from a woman aged 35 to 49 in good health and CMV-seropositive. Both conserved end residues are part of each CDR3. The order of the fields is V gene, clone size, J gene, D gene, CDR3 protein, CDR3 DNA. A D gene is named only where the DNA matches it firmly. Expanded clones are given a class, and other clones once, few, many or no size at all.

>TRBV5-5|few|TRBJ2-1|-
CASSWRGQGNNEQFF
TGTGCCAGCAGCTGGCGGGGGCAGGGTAACAATGAGCAGTTCTTC
>TRBV10-3|-|TRBJ1-5|-
CAIGGESNQPQHF
TGTGCCATCGGGGGGGAGAGCAATCAGCCCCAGCATTTT
>TRBV27|few|TRBJ2-7|-
CASSLRSEREQYF
TGTGCCAGCAGTTTAAGGTCCGAGAGGGAGCAGTACTTC
>TRBV28|-|TRBJ1-1|-
CASSRSVDRNTEAFF
TGTGCCAGCAGTCGGTCGGTAGACAGGAACACTGAAGCTTTCTTT
>TRBV6-5|-|TRBJ1-5|-
CASSARHNQPQHF
TGTGCCAGCAGTGCCCGACATAATCAGCCCCAGCATTTT
>TRBV25-1|-|TRBJ2-1|TRBD2
CASSAGLAGGPGGNEQFF
TGTGCCAGCAGTGCCGGACTAGCGGGGGGACCGGGTGGGAATGAGCAGTTCTTC
>TRBV19|few|TRBJ1-1|-
CASSRWTRVMNTEAFF
TGTGCCAGTAGTCGATGGACCAGGGTCATGAACACTGAAGCTTTCTTT
>TRBV7-8|few|TRBJ1-2|-
CASSPRRGGGYTF
TGTGCCAGCAGCCCTCGGAGGGGGGGTGGCTACACCTTC
>TRBV5-1|few|TRBJ1-2|-
CASSLEGHRSYGYTF
TGCGCCAGCAGCTTGGAGGGACATCGGTCCTATGGCTACACCTTC
>TRBV15|few|TRBJ1-6|-
CATSLAAAYNSPLHF
TGTGCCACCAGCCTCGCGGCAGCTTATAATTCACCCCTCCACTTT
>TRBV5-8|few|TRBJ1-4|-
CASTLRIQGEKLFF
TGTGCCAGCACCTTACGGATACAGGGTGAAAAACTGTTTTTT
>TRBV4-2|-|TRBJ1-2|-
CASSQGTLRYGYTF
TGTGCCAGCAGCCAAGGAACGCTACGCTATGGCTACACCTTC
>TRBV6-1|-|TRBJ2-3|-
CASSELLLTDTQYF
TGTGCCAGCAGTGAACTACTCCTCACAGATACGCAGTATTTT
>TRBV7-7|few|TRBJ2-7|TRBD1
CASSLAGTGSEQYF
TGTGCCAGCAGCCTAGCCGGGACAGGCTCCGAGCAGTACTTC
>TRBV5-6|-|TRBJ2-7|-
CASSLAGTFRIYEQYF
TGTGCCAGCAGCTTGGCCGGGACATTCAGGATCTACGAGCAGTACTTC
>TRBV7-3|-|TRBJ2-3|TRBD2
CASSSGLAGDTQYF
TGTGCCAGCAGCTCAGGACTAGCCGGAGATACGCAGTATTTT
>TRBV30|few|TRBJ1-3|TRBD1
CACAGGSGNTIYF
TGTGCCTGCGCAGGGGGCTCTGGAAACACCATATATTTT
>TRBV7-6|-|TRBJ1-4|-
CASSRGELGLNEKLFF
TGTGCCAGCAGCCGTGGAGAATTGGGGCTTAATGAAAAACTGTTTTTT
>TRBV28|few|TRBJ2-7|TRBD2
CASRGRVYEQYF
TGTGCCAGCAGGGGGAGGGTCTACGAGCAGTACTTC
>TRBV19|-|TRBJ2-7|TRBD1
CASRDRPREEQYF
TGTGCCAGCCGGGACAGGCCCCGGGAAGAGCAGTACTTC
>TRBV13|-|TRBJ1-3|-
CASSLPGTGNTIYF
TGTGCCAGCAGCCTGCCCGGTACTGGAAACACCATATATTTT
>TRBV5-1|-|TRBJ2-3|-
CASSSLTSTDTQYF
TGCGCCAGCAGCTCCTTGACTAGCACAGATACGCAGTATTTT
>TRBV20-1|few|TRBJ1-2|-
CSAFQTGGYTF
TGCAGTGCGTTTCAGACGGGTGGCTACACCTTC
>TRBV5-1|-|TRBJ2-1|TRBD2
CASSFLSGVDNEQFF
TGCGCCAGCAGCTTTCTTAGCGGGGTGGACAATGAGCAGTTCTTC
>TRBV5-1|few|TRBJ1-2|TRBD1
CASSLDVGTEYGYTF
TGCGCCAGCAGCTTGGACGTCGGGACAGAGTATGGCTACACCTTC
>TRBV30|few|TRBJ2-5|TRBD1
CAWSGQGKGETQYF
TGTGCCTGGAGTGGACAGGGAAAGGGAGAGACCCAGTACTTC
>TRBV19|-|TRBJ1-3|-
CASSIGRRVASSGNTIYF
TGTGCCAGTAGTATAGGCCGACGGGTGGCCAGTTCTGGAAACACCATATATTTT
>TRBV28|few|TRBJ2-7|TRBD2
CASSSSGGTSGQAYEQYF
TGTGCCAGCAGTTCCTCTGGGGGGACTAGCGGGCAGGCCTACGAGCAGTACTTC
>TRBV18|few|TRBJ1-5|-
CASSPDSSNQPQHF
TGTGCCAGCTCACCAGACAGTAGCAATCAGCCCCAGCATTTT
>TRBV9|-|TRBJ2-2|TRBD1
CASNLGTGPSTGELFF
TGTGCCAGCAACTTGGGGACAGGGCCGAGCACCGGGGAGCTGTTTTTT
>TRBV7-8|few|TRBJ2-7|-
CAGGRDPYEQYF
TGTGCCGGAGGTAGGGATCCCTACGAGCAGTACTTC
>TRBV15|few|TRBJ1-2|-
CATSRDRSGYSYTF
TGTGCCACCAGCAGAGATCGCAGCGGCTATAGCTACACCTTC
>TRBV29-1|few|TRBJ2-2|TRBD2
CSVAGLTTGELFF
TGCAGCGTTGCGGGACTAACTACCGGGGAGCTGTTTTTT
>TRBV14|-|TRBJ1-4|-
CASSQEGTGKGKLFF
TGTGCCAGCAGCCAAGAAGGAACAGGGAAAGGCAAACTGTTTTTT
>TRBV7-3|-|TRBJ2-3|TRBD2
CASSVTSIRTDTQYF
TGTGCCAGCAGCGTGACTAGCATACGCACAGATACGCAGTATTTT
>TRBV5-4|-|TRBJ1-4|TRBD1
CASSLGTGATNEKLFF
TGTGCCAGCAGCTTGGGGACAGGAGCAACTAATGAAAAACTGTTTTTT
>TRBV4-2|few|TRBJ2-7|-
CASSQAGGRGSSYEQYF
TGTGCCAGCAGCCAAGCTGGGGGGCGGGGGAGCTCCTACGAGCAGTACTTC
>TRBV29-1|-|TRBJ2-1|-
CSVQSAPGVGQFF
TGCAGCGTTCAATCCGCCCCAGGGGTCGGCCAGTTCTTC
>TRBV5-1|few|TRBJ2-5|TRBD2
CASSAGLAGGPETQYF
TGCGCCAGCAGCGCGGGACTAGCGGGGGGGCCAGAGACCCAGTACTTC
>TRBV7-3|few|TRBJ2-2|TRBD1
CASSLGQGNTGELFF
TGTGCCAGCAGCTTGGGACAGGGTAACACCGGGGAGCTGTTTTTT
>TRBV7-8|few|TRBJ2-7|-
CASCEGRGTYEQYF
TGTGCCAGCTGCGAAGGGAGGGGGACCTACGAGCAGTACTTC
>TRBV28|few|TRBJ2-7|TRBD2
CASRNSGGSYEQYF
TGTGCCAGCAGGAATAGCGGGGGGTCCTACGAGCAGTACTTC
>TRBV5-1|few|TRBJ2-3|-
CASSLALLDTQYF
TGCGCCAGCAGCTTGGCCTTGTTAGATACGCAGTATTTT
>TRBV6-1|few|TRBJ2-7|-
CASRLSPSYEQYF
TGTGCCAGCAGACTAAGTCCTTCCTACGAGCAGTACTTC
>TRBV5-4|few|TRBJ1-1|TRBD1
CASSPLSGQENTEAFF
TGTGCCAGCAGCCCATTGTCCGGACAGGAGAACACTGAAGCTTTCTTT
>TRBV7-9|few|TRBJ2-7|-
CASSSWTASYEQYF
TGTGCCAGCAGCTCCTGGACAGCCTCCTACGAGCAGTACTTC
>TRBV10-1|few|TRBJ2-3|TRBD2
CASSDTGGLTDTQYF
TGCGCCAGCAGTGACACGGGGGGGCTGACAGATACGCAGTATTTT
>TRBV7-9|-|TRBJ2-1|-
CASSEAGRGSYNEQFF
TGTGCCAGCAGCGAGGCAGGGCGGGGTTCCTACAATGAGCAGTTCTTC
>TRBV30|few|TRBJ1-2|-
CAWVPPGRDGYTF
TGTGCCTGGGTCCCCCCCGGTCGGGATGGCTACACCTTC
>TRBV6-6|few|TRBJ2-3|TRBD1
CASSRTGRDTQYF
TGTGCCAGCAGTCGGACAGGGCGAGATACGCAGTATTTT
>TRBV19|-|TRBJ2-1|-
CASSINNYNEQFF
TGTGCCAGTAGTATTAACAACTACAATGAGCAGTTCTTC